This T cell receptor beta chain was recovered during a study of molecular identifiers for immune sequencing clone quantification. TCRdb fed the PCR reads into MiXCR, producing one record per CDR3 protein. The sample lists some 100,000 distinct CDR3 sequences, roughly 38% occurring once. This CDR3 contains 13 residues. Germline CDR1 is MDHEN and CDR2 is SYDVKM. The V end was cut by 9 bases, the J end by 2 bases, with 12 bases between. The receptor comes from a human donor in good health. Some libraries in this study had Jurkat cell RNA spiked in. The specimen was naive CD8+ T cells from blood, with Jurkat cell RNA spiked in. Indicated subset: FACS-sorted CD8+CD4-CCR7+CD45RA+ naive T cells. V gene TRBV28 combines with J gene TRBJ2-3; D possibly corresponds to TRBD2 (6 bases). CDR3 nucleotides: TGTGCCAGTACCCTACTAGCCACAGATACGCAGTATTTT. Translation: CASTLLATDTQYF.